The 28 T cell receptor beta chains in this list originate from one sample, sequenced in a study of early T cells in non-severe SARS-CoV-2 infection. Each CDR3 protein gets one entry after TCRdb re-called the 5' RACE reads with MiXCR. The sample yields around 70,000 distinct CDR3 sequences, 12% seen once. Sequences were obtained from whole blood. The receptors shown here come from an adult who was a healthcare worker with PCR-confirmed SARS-CoV-2 infection or an uninfected control (not recorded which).

The chain couples TRBV7-3 to TRBJ2-7, with TRBD2 matching 8 bases. Germline CDR1 and CDR2: SGHTA and FQGTGA. The CDR3 covers 13 residues. With V trimmed by 4 bases and J by 9 bases, 8 bases remained unmatched. The CDR3 DNA is TGTGCCAGCAGCTCGGGACTAGGGGACGGGCAGTACTTC. This sequence encodes CASSSGLGDGQYF.

This clonotype was found many times. The V call is TRBV5-4, the J call TRBJ2-3; D possibly corresponds to TRBD2 (6 bases). This CDR3 contains 14 residues. Trimming shortened V by 6 bases and J by 4 bases, and 15 bases separated the two germline ends. Germline assignment: CDR1 SGHNT and CDR2 YYREEE (reference sequence). The CDR3 region has the DNA TGTGCCAGCACCCCTGGAGGGGTCGCAGATACGCAGTATTTT. This gives the protein CASTPGGVADTQYF. Full variable domain (rest looked up from reference TRBV5-4 and TRBJ2-3): ETGVTQSPTHLIKTRGQQVTLRCSSQSGHNTVSWYQQALGQGPQFIFQYYREEENGRGNFPPRFSGLQFPNYSSELNVNALELDDSALYLCASTPGGVADTQYFGPGTRLTVL.

In its sample, this clonotype was seen a few times. The V and J genes are TRBV19 and TRBJ2-1; 9 bases fit TRBD2. There are 16 residues in the CDR3. Germline CDR1 reads LNHDA; CDR2 reads SQIVND (reference sequence). Germline trimming cut 3 bases from V and 10 bases from J; bases unmatched to any gene: 13. The CDR3 region is CASSIRLAGLTKEQFF. The CDR3 DNA is TGTGCCAGTAGTATTCGGCTAGCGGGGCTGACAAAGGAGCAGTTCTTC.

This clonotype has ten or more counts. V is TRBV18 and J is TRBJ2-5, with 8 nucleotides matching TRBD1. Germline-derived CDR1 and CDR2 are KGHSH and LQKENI. The trim removed 5 bases at V and 4 bases at J, leaving 6 bases unmatched. The CDR3 sequence is 14 residues long. In nucleotides, the CDR3 is TGTGCCAGCTCATGGACAGGGCCTGGAGAGACCCAGTACTTC. This gives the protein CASSWTGPGETQYF. Combining the CDR3 with reference TRBV18 and TRBJ2-5 gives the whole variable domain NAGVMQNPRHLVRRRGQEARLRCSPMKGHSHVYWYRQLPEEGLKFMVYLQKENIIDESGMPKERFSAEFPKEGPSILRIQQVVRGDSAAYFCASSWTGPGETQYFGPGTRLLVL.

This clonotype was seen a few times. The chain links TRBV29-1 to TRBJ2-1; D is perhaps TRBD1 or TRBD2 (6 bases each). Germline V gene lookup returns CDR1 SQVTM and CDR2 ANQGSEA. V was trimmed by 8 bases and J by 2 bases, leaving 16 bases between them. The CDR3 is made up of 14 amino acids. The DNA for the CDR3 is TGCAGCACCCATACCGGGGGCCCCTACAATGAGCAGTTCTTC. This codes for CSTHTGGPYNEQFF.

The chain links TRBV20-1 to TRBJ2-3; 15 bases fit TRBD2. CDR3 size: 16 residues. Germline values: CDR1 DFQATT, CDR2 SNEGSKA (reference sequence). The trim removed 3 bases at V and 6 bases at J, leaving 7 bases unmatched. The CDR3 bases are TGCAGTGCTAGGGTCGGGACTAGCGGGGGGTTCGATACGCAGTATTTT. Its translation is CSARVGTSGGFDTQYF.

This clonotype has a count of ten or more. The chain links TRBV7-3 to TRBJ2-1; 7 bases map to TRBD1. The V segment lost 4 bases and the J segment 13 bases; nucleotides outside the gene matches: 7. This CDR3 is 12 amino acids long. CDR1 SGHTA and CDR2 FQGTGA come from the germline V gene. CDR3 region: CASSSQGQGQFF. The CDR3 nucleotides are TGTGCCAGCAGCTCACAGGGGCAGGGTCAGTTCTTC.

In DNA, the CDR3 is TGTGCCAGCAGCCCACGCCAGGAGAACACCGGGGAGCTGTTTTTT. As protein: CASSPRQENTGELFF. J is TRBJ2-2 and V is TRBV3-1; D is ambiguous. CDR1 is LGHDT, CDR2 YNNKEL, per germline (reference sequence). V was pared by 4 bases and J by 1 base, with 10 bases between. The CDR3 spans 15 residues.

The chain employs TRBV7-9 and TRBJ2-7; the match to TRBD1 covers 8 bases. CDR1 SEHNR and CDR2 FQNEAQ come from the germline V gene (reference sequence). This CDR3 contains 15 residues. The trim removed 4 bases at V and 2 bases at J, leaving 7 bases unmatched. CDR3 residues: CASSSWTGLAYEQYF. Here the CDR3 DNA reads TGTGCCAGCAGCTCTTGGACAGGGCTTGCCTACGAGCAGTACTTC. The variable domain in full, completed from reference TRBV7-9 and TRBJ2-7, reads DTGVSQNPRHKITKRGQNVTFRCDPISEHNRLYWYRQTLGQGPEFLTYFQNEAQLEKSRLLSDRFSAERPKGSFSTLEIQRTEQGDSAMYLCASSSWTGLAYEQYFGPGTRLTVT.

Many counts were recorded for this clonotype. V gene TRBV5-3 combines with J gene TRBJ2-3; weak D call: TRBD2 (8 bases). TRBV5-3 is designated an ORF whose function remains uncertain. This CDR3 contains 19 residues. V gave up 4 bases and J gave up 6 bases, with 30 bases separating them. The CDR3, as DNA: TGTGCCAGAAGCGCCCCCCGGGAGGGACAGTCTCGCATTACCGATACGCAGTATTTT. Protein product: CARSAPREGQSRITDTQYF.

This CDR3 is CSVEGAPSYNEQFF. In nucleotides, the CDR3 is TGCAGCGTTGAAGGGGCACCTTCCTACAATGAGCAGTTCTTC. This rearrangement joins TRBV29-1 to TRBJ2-1; D ambiguous. Germline CDR1 reads SQVTM; CDR2 reads ANQGSEA. The CDR3 length is 14 residues. The ends were cut back, 1 base at V and 1 base at J, with 8 bases in the middle.

This clonotype appeared many times. The chain recombines TRBV29-1 with TRBJ2-5, with TRBD1 as a possible D gene (5 bases). The CDR3 spans 13 residues. Germline-derived CDR1 and CDR2 are SQVTM and ANQGSEA. V lost 5 bases and J lost 2, with 12 bases in between. In DNA, the CDR3 is TGCAGCGTTAGGACCAGGGCTCAAGAGACCCAGTACTTC. This encodes CSVRTRAQETQYF.

This rearrangement joins TRBV7-9 to TRBJ2-7; weak D call: TRBD1 (6 bases). Germline lookup yields CDR1 SEHNR and CDR2 FQNEAQ (reference sequence). The CDR3 spans 12 residues. V lost 6 bases, J lost 2 bases, and 8 bases lay in between. The CDR3 sequence: CASRTGTYEQYF. The CDR3 bases are TGTGCCAGCAGAACAGGGACCTACGAGCAGTACTTC.

The rearrangement links TRBV29-1 to TRBJ1-1, with 7 bases aligning to TRBD1. Looked up from germline, CDR1 is SQVTM and CDR2 is ANQGSEA. Germline trimming cut 6 bases from V and 4 bases from J; bases unmatched to any gene: 8. This CDR3 has 13 residues. This CDR3 reads CSVARQGPTEAFF. CDR3 nucleotides: TGCAGCGTGGCCCGACAGGGACCCACTGAAGCTTTCTTT.

This clonotype was detected ten times or more. At one end the junction does not follow the germline gene, possibly because of a read error. This chain connects TRBV10-2 to TRBJ1-5, with D hard to call. Germline CDR1 is WSHSY and CDR2 is SAAADI. The CDR3 spans 16 residues. CDR3 protein: CASSESMGRSNQPQHF. The CDR3 bases are TGCGCCAGCAGCGAGTCGATGGGTCGGAGCAATCAGCCCCAGCATTTT.

The CDR3 reads CASSSTGANTGELFF. The CDR3 coding sequence is TGTGCCAGCAGTTCAACAGGTGCCAACACCGGGGAGCTGTTTTTT. V usage is TRBV27 and J usage is TRBJ2-2, with a tentative D call TRBD1 (5 bases). V gave up 4 bases and J gave up 2 bases, with 11 bases separating them. CDR1 is MNHEY and CDR2 is SMNVEV in the germline V gene (reference sequence). There are 15 residues in the CDR3.

J is TRBJ2-2 and V is TRBV11-3, with unresolved D. Trimming removed 1 base at V and 3 bases at J, with 6 bases between. Germline assignment: CDR1 SGHNT and CDR2 YENEEA. The CDR3 sequence is 14 residues long. The CDR3 region is CASSLAWDTGELFF. The CDR3 nucleotides are TGTGCCAGCAGCTTAGCTTGGGACACCGGGGAGCTGTTTTTT.

This clonotype has ten or more counts. The chain is built from TRBV10-1 and TRBJ1-2; the D gene is possibly TRBD1 (5 bases). From germline, CDR1 is WNHNN and CDR2 SYGVQD (reference sequence). CDR3 size: 13 residues. V shed 7 bases and J shed 3 bases, with 12 bases lying between them. The CDR3 sequence is CASKGPWYYGYTF. The CDR3 DNA follows: TGCGCCAGCAAGGGGCCTTGGTACTATGGCTACACCTTC.

The sample holds a few counts of this clonotype. The genes are TRBV18 and TRBJ2-1; 8 bases align to TRBD1. Germline CDR1 and CDR2: KGHSH and LQKENI. With V trimmed by 1 base and J by 4 bases, 3 bases remained unmatched. The CDR3 runs to 15 residues. CDR3 protein: CASSPQQGGYNEQFF. CDR3 DNA sequence: TGTGCCAGCTCACCACAACAGGGGGGTTACAATGAGCAGTTCTTC. Variable domain in full (rest from reference TRBV18 and TRBJ2-1): NAGVMQNPRHLVRRRGQEARLRCSPMKGHSHVYWYRQLPEEGLKFMVYLQKENIIDESGMPKERFSAEFPKEGPSILRIQQVVRGDSAAYFCASSPQQGGYNEQFFGPGTRLTVL.

The V gene is TRBV7-9, the J gene TRBJ1-2; TRBD1 aligns across 7 bases. CDR1 is SEHNR and CDR2 is FQNEAQ in the germline V gene (reference sequence). This CDR3 has 13 residues. After removal of 7 bases from V and 5 bases from J, the junction contained 7 bases not matched to a gene. CDR3 sequence reads: CASNGQARYGYTF. CDR3 bases: TGTGCCAGCAACGGACAGGCCCGATATGGCTACACCTTC.

The V call is TRBV14, the J call TRBJ1-6, with 7 bases lining up with TRBD1. The CDR3 length is 17 residues. Germline trimming cut 2 bases from V and 7 bases from J; bases unmatched to any gene: 11. Germline V gene sequence: CDR1 SGHDN, CDR2 FVKESK. The CDR3 DNA sequence: TGTGCCAGCAGCCAACGGACAGGCCGTTTCTCGAATTCACCCCTCCACTTT. Translation: CASSQRTGRFSNSPLHF.

This clonotype was picked up many times. CDR3 coding DNA: TGCAGTGCTAGCGGCAGGGGGGGCTATGGCTACACCTTC. This sequence encodes CSASGRGGYGYTF. V and J are TRBV20-1 and TRBJ1-2; TRBD1 matches at 7 bases. CDR1 is DFQATT and CDR2 is SNEGSKA in the germline V gene (reference sequence). Losses at the gene ends were 3 bases for V and 4 bases for J; bases not matched to a gene: 5. This CDR3 region has 13 residues.

This clonotype was observed many times. The chain carries TRBV6-6 and TRBJ1-4; the match to TRBD1 covers 8 bases. CDR1 and CDR2 from the germline V gene are MNHNY and SVGAGI (reference sequence). The CDR3 totals 21 residues. V lost 2 bases and J lost 0; bases outside the gene matches: 17. CDR3 nucleotides: TGTGCCAGCAGTTACCGACGGACAGGGCGGTCCATAACTGCAACTAATGAAAAACTGTTTTTT. The encoded protein is CASSYRRTGRSITATNEKLFF.

The V and J genes are TRBV7-2 and TRBJ2-5, with D hard to call. The germline gives CDR1 SGHTA, CDR2 FQGNSA. V lost 4 bases and J 5 bases, leaving 5 bases between the germline ends. The CDR3 sequence is 11 residues long. The CDR3: CASSSHETQYF. The CDR3 region has the DNA TGTGCCAGCAGCTCGCATGAGACCCAGTACTTC.

This CDR3 is CASSKSGTGSSYNSPLHF. CDR3 bases: TGTGCCAGCAGCAAATCCGGGACAGGGAGCTCCTATAATTCACCCCTCCACTTT. The V call is TRBV5-4, the J call TRBJ1-6, with 9 bases fitting TRBD1. Germline V gene data show CDR1 as SGHNT and CDR2 as YYREEE (reference sequence). With V trimmed by 4 bases and J by 0 bases, 8 bases remained unmatched. The CDR3 has 18 amino acids.

This clonotype was observed a few times. The chain combines TRBV23-1 with TRBJ2-2; 9 positions agree with TRBD2. TRBV23-1 is an ORF; its function is uncertain. V lost 0 bases to trimming and J lost 0 bases; unmatched junction nucleotides: 5. The CDR3 is 18 residues long. The CDR3 DNA sequence: TGCGCCAGCAGTCAATCCATCCTAGCGGGACCGAACACCGGGGAGCTGTTTTTT. Translating it yields CASSQSILAGPNTGELFF.

This clonotype was seen more than once but under ten times. The J gene is TRBJ1-5, the V gene TRBV5-1; TRBD1 matches 9 bases. The CDR3 has 16 residues. The V segment lost 0 bases and the J segment 3 bases; nucleotides outside the gene matches: 4. CDR1 is SGHRS, CDR2 YFSETQ, per germline. The CDR3: CASSLGTGVDNQPQHF. CDR3 coding DNA: TGCGCCAGCAGCTTGGGGACAGGGGTGGACAATCAGCCCCAGCATTTT.

This clonotype was detected ten times or more. At one of its ends the junction is not consistent with the germline gene, which may arise from a read error. The chain employs TRBV7-9 and TRBJ1-6; weak D call: TRBD1 (6 bases). The CDR3 loop spans 15 amino acids. The germline V gene encodes CDR1 SEHNR and CDR2 FQNEAQ (reference sequence). CDR3 in amino acids: CASSLGTGRRSPLHF. In nucleotides, the CDR3 is TGTGCCAGCAGCTTGGGAACAGGGAGACGTTCACCCCTCCATTTT.